The clone carrying this T cell receptor beta chain has a single count. The target antigen is unknown. This entry comes from a study of OX40 agonist ivuxolimab in advanced cancers. Study overall: Treatment of patients was with ivuxolimab, an agonistic anti-OX40 (CD134) antibody. At roughly 80% male, the cohort had a mean age of approximately 60 years, ranging from roughly 20 to 80. Findings and limits, study-wide: CD4+ and CD8+ blood T cells expanded clonally by week 6 at 0.1 to 3.0 mg/kg.

Blood sampling was done at baseline, cycle 4 day 1, and cycle 7 day 1. The protocol was immunoSEQ multiplex PCR, while the TCRdb copy is restricted to in-frame clones and leaves out a portion. The sample shows about 68,000 clones, about 83% of them seen only once. V shed 5 bases and J 1 base; nucleotides not matched to a gene: 8. This CDR3 spans 16 amino acids. Germline-derived CDR1 and CDR2 are SNHLY and FYNNEI. This chain joins TRBV2 and TRBJ2-3; TRBD2 matches 8 bases. The starting material was CD4+ or CD8+ T cells sorted from blood, obtained in a trial of the OX40 agonist ivuxolimab. The sequence was collected from an adult with an advanced solid tumor such as melanoma, head and neck, liver or kidney cancer. CDR3 protein: CASSPTGGPGTDTQYF. The CDR3 nucleotides read TGTGCCAGCAGTCCCACGGGGGGGCCTGGCACAGATACGCAGTATTTT. The full variable domain, rest sourced from reference TRBV2 and TRBJ2-3, is EPEVTQTPSHQVTQMGQEVILRCVPISNHLYFYWYRQILGQKVEFLVSFYNNEISEKSEIFDDQFSVERPDGSNFTLKIRSTKLEDSAMYFCASSPTGGPGTDTQYFGPGTRLTVL.